This TCR beta chain stems from a study of shared clonotypes between healthy human individuals. CDR3 length: 13 amino acids. From germline, CDR1 is SQVTM and CDR2 ANQGSEA. V was shortened by 5 bases and J by 0 bases, with 10 bases between the two germline ends. Running of the assay took place at deep level. Assay used: immunoSEQ multiplex PCR; TCRdb lists only in-frame clones, some missing. The table has millions of clones, approximately 93% seen once. Sequences were obtained from naive CD4+ T cells from PBMCs. Subset specified: CD45RA+ positively selected. This receptor was obtained from a man aged 18-30 years in good health. Some clones in this sample may be carry-over from other donors' samples. The V gene is TRBV29-1, the J gene TRBJ2-5; D gene uncertain. The DNA of the CDR3 is TGCAGCGTTCGGTCAGGTTACCAAGAGACCCAGTACTTC. Amino acid sequence: CSVRSGYQETQYF.